This T cell receptor (beta chain) was documented in a study of chemoradiotherapy in HPV16-positive cancers (dated by TCRdb to about 2022). About the investigation overall: Using functional T-cell assays on cells from a couple of HPV16-positive patients, the researchers defined candidate HPV-specific T-cell clones and common TCR motifs. Whether T-cell immunity against the HPV oncoproteins E6 and E7 changes during chemoradiotherapy and whether survival is affected by this immunity were examined in the study. TCR repertoires from over 80 patients with HPV-related cancers were then used to track the candidate HPV-specific TCRs and motifs.

Library prep was done by the immunoSEQ multiplex PCR assay. The immuneACCESS repertoire file appears here via TCRdb, limited to in-frame rearrangements. These files lack a portion of the clones; in checked studies, under half of the deficit traces to unresolved V genes, and the cause of the others is not known. The sample table lists around 30,000 clones, about 90% of them with a count of one. Clones ranked in the top ten supply 3.5% to 4% of the sample. Concerning this clone: Its antigen is not yet known. No per-base quality is available; no much larger clone lies one base away.

Repertoires were sampled repeatedly over the course of chemoradiotherapy, so clonal expansion could be followed in the tumor microenvironment. The investigation overall reported the following: Expansion of candidate HPV-specific clones and E7-related TCR motifs was observed in the tumor microenvironment during treatment, whereas no such expansion was observed for non-HPV-specific T cells. The survival association was reported for HPV16-positive patients, and the functional definition of HPV-specific T cells was derived from only a couple of HPV16-positive patients. In HPV16-positive patients, expansion of HPV-responsive T cells during chemoradiotherapy was associated with improved recurrence-free survival.

The CDR3 numbers 14 residues from cysteine through phenylalanine. Just the 42-base CDR3 DNA is kept, in frame starting at base 1. Germline trimming amounts to 5 bases on V and 4 bases on J, with 7 as the count of junction bases outside the gene matches. CDR1 LNHDA and CDR2 SQIVND were looked up in the germline V gene (reference sequence). Sequencing was performed on blood, taken from a patient who underwent chemoradiotherapy. This TCR derives from a human donor with HPV-associated anogenital cancer. The chain employs TRBV19 and TRBJ1-2, with 7 bases aligning to TRBD1. CDR3 loop: CASSAGTGVYGYTF. DNA sequence: TGTGCCAGTAGTGCCGGAACAGGGGTCTATGGCTACACCTTC. With the portions outside the CDR3 filled from the reference TRBV19 and TRBJ1-2 genes, the complete variable region becomes DGGITQSPKYLFRKEGQNVTLSCEQNLNHDAMYWYRQDPGQGLRLIYYSQIVNDFQKGDIAEGYSVSREKKESFPLTVTSAQKNPTAFYLCASSAGTGVYGYTFGSGTRLTVV.